Listed here is a single TCR beta chain. The repertoire was sequenced with immunoSEQ multiplex PCR; TCRdb's copy has only in-frame clones and lacks some. The table lists 180,000 or so clones, more than 65% of them singletons, with about an eighth in the top ten. These data originate in a study of cytomegalovirus exposure and HLA in healthy donors. The sequenced sample consisted of PBMCs. This receptor was identified in a woman younger than 45 in good health and CMV-seropositive.

The CDR3 DNA is TGTGCCATCGCTAGCGGGAGGGATTACGAGCAGTACTTC. It specifies CAIASGRDYEQYF. The chain has TRBV10-3 and TRBJ2-7; 12 bases line up with TRBD2. This CDR3 is 13 amino acids long. Germline-derived CDR1 and CDR2 are ENHRY and SYGVKD. Trimming took 8 bases from V and 4 from J; bases not matched to a gene: 3.